This TCR beta chain was profiled in a study of vaccination and CD4 T cells after COVID-19. At the level of the study: Convalescent patients gave post-COVID blood a median about 110 days post-diagnosis, range 35 to 161. Study-level results: Median SARS-CoV-2-reactive clonotype numbers went up from roughly 19 to 38, but not significantly.

Trimming cost V 4 bases and J 2 bases; bases outside gene matches: 4. CDR3 size: 13 residues. Germline V gene lookup returns CDR1 DFQATT and CDR2 SNEGSKA (reference sequence). Details on this clonotype: As yet, its antigen is unknown.

Treatment denoted: 10-day PBMC culture with coronavirus spike peptide pools or control peptides (ViraFEST assay). Antigen-specific T cell expansion with peptide pools preceded TCR sequencing in the ViraFEST approach. Fresh IL-2 medium was used to replace half of the medium on days 3 and 7. Cultured CD4+ T-cell DNA underwent Oncomine TCR Beta short-read sequencing. MiXCR was run by TCRdb on the PCR reads, yielding one entry per CDR3 protein. The sample contains 8,400 or so distinct CDR3 sequences, around half of which appear only once. The rearrangement links TRBV20-1 to TRBJ2-5, with 7 nucleotides matching TRBD2. Material for sequencing was CD4+ T cells from blood, cultured in vitro. This TCR was recovered from a human donor who had recovered from COVID-19. The CDR3 DNA follows: TGCAGTGCTAAGGGACTACCTCAAGAGACCCAGTACTTC. It specifies CSAKGLPQETQYF.